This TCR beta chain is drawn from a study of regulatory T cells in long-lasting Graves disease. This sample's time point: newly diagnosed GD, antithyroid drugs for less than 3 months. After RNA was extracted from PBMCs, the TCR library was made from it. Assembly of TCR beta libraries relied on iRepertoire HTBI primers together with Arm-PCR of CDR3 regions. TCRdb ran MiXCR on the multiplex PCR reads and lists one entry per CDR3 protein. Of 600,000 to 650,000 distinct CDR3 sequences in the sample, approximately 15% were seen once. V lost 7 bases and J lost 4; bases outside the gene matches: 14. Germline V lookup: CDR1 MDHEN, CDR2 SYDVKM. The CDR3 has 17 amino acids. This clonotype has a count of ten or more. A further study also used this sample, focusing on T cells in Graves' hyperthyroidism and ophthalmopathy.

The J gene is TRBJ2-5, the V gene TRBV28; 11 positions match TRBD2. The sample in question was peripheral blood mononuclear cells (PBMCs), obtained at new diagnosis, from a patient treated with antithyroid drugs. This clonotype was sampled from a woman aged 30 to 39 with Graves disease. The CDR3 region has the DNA TGTGCCAGCACTAGGCTAGCGGGAGGAAGGCGCCTAGAGACCCAGTACTTC. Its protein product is CASTRLAGGRRLETQYF. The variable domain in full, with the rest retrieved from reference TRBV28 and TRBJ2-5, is DVKVTQSSRYLVKRTGEKVFLECVQDMDHENMFWYRQDPGLGLRLIYFSYDVKMKEKGDIPEGYSVSREKKERFSLILESASTNQTSMYLCASTRLAGGRRLETQYFGPGTRLLVL.